This TCR beta chain was captured in a study of blood T cell dynamics during melanoma immunotherapy. Profiling relied on immunoSEQ multiplex PCR, and the TCRdb table lists in-frame clones only, not all of them. Of 16,000 or so clones listed, just over 90% are singletons. The time point was: pre-treatment baseline. Germline CDR1 and CDR2: SGHVS and FQNEAQ. CDR3 length: 15 residues. Trimming at V came to 4 bases and at J to 9 bases, leaving 15 bases not matched to a gene. The rearrangement joins TRBV7-8 to TRBJ2-7; TRBD1 agrees at 7 bases. The TCR was taken from a human donor with melanoma. Sequenced material: blood, taken from a patient treated with checkpoint blockade. CDR3 DNA sequence: TGTGCCAGCAGCTCAAGAGGCAGACAGGGTCAAGGGCAGTACTTC. This gives the protein CASSSRGRQGQGQYF.